These T cell receptor beta chains were read from a single sample in a study of shared clonotypes between healthy human individuals. Measured with immunoSEQ multiplex PCR; TCRdb has only the in-frame clones, and not every one. Of more than 550,000 clones in the sample, 90% to 95% were seen once. The sample taken for sequencing was naive CD8+ T cells sorted from blood. Every receptor here comes from a man aged 30 to 39 in good health. CDR3s include the opening cysteine and the closing phenylalanine or tryptophan. A D gene is named only where the DNA matches it firmly. Clone size is not always given. Where it is, it says once, few, many or a class for expanded clones.

clone size,D gene,V gene,J gene,CDR3 protein,CDR3 DNA
-,-,TRBV21-1,TRBJ2-1,CASSKVVTGSYNEQFF,TGTGCCAGCAGCAAAGTTGTCACTGGCTCCTACAATGAGCAGTTCTTC
-,-,TRBV28,TRBJ1-5,CATLTGQRSNQPQHF,TGTGCCACCCTTACAGGACAGAGAAGCAATCAGCCCCAGCATTTT
-,-,TRBV6-6,TRBJ2-7,CASSYRDEQYF,TGTGCCAGCAGTTACAGGGACGAGCAGTACTTC
-,-,TRBV27,TRBJ2-1,CASSYGSVVNEQFF,TGTGCCAGCAGTTACGGGAGCGTAGTGAATGAGCAGTTCTTC
once,-,TRBV19,TRBJ2-1,CASTSPIFYEQFF,TGTGCCAGTACCTCCCCCATTTTCTATGAGCAGTTCTTC
many,-,TRBV7-8,TRBJ2-1,CASSLLSRGLYNEQFF,TGTGCCAGCAGCTTACTGTCCCGGGGCCTCTACAATGAGCAGTTCTTC
-,-,TRBV27,TRBJ2-1,CASSFLDLNEQFF,TGTGCCAGCAGTTTCCTAGACTTGAATGAGCAGTTCTTC
-,-,TRBV27,TRBJ2-7,CASSLDSGPYEQYF,TGTGCCAGCAGTTTAGACAGCGGGCCCTACGAGCAGTACTTC
-,TRBD2,TRBV6-6,TRBJ2-7,CASSTRLAGDLTYF,TGTGCCAGCAGTACCCGACTAGCGGGAGACCTAACGTACTTC
-,-,TRBV11-2,TRBJ2-7,CASSFPSRDSSYEQYF,TGTGCCAGCAGCTTCCCTTCACGGGACTCAAGTTACGAGCAGTACTTC